This section outlines one T cell receptor beta chain sequence together with its context. The data stem from a study of blood T cell repertoires in COVID-19. As for the study in general: Acute and convalescent COVID-19 samples came from the United States, Italy and Spain. Sources were T cells, B-cell-depleted T cells, or PBMCs; the material itself was cDNA or gDNA.

Per the original methods: Nucleated cell counts were estimated from reference gene primer amplification. Clones were read by immunoSEQ multiplex PCR, and TCRdb kept only the in-frame ones, dropping some. The V and J calls and clone size are taken from that table; D and trimming were inferred from the DNA. The sample has roughly 20,000 clones; 75% to 85% are singletons. This TCR was sampled from an older man with acute or convalescent COVID-19. The source material was peripheral blood.

DNA for the CDR3: TGTGCCAGCAGTTCGGGACAGGCGACTCCTTTCACCGGGGAGCTGTTTTTT. This sequence encodes CASSSGQATPFTGELFF. The rearrangement links TRBV6-2 or TRBV6-3 to TRBJ2-2, with 8 bases identical to TRBD1. Per the germline V gene, CDR1 is MNHEY and CDR2 is SVGEGT. The CDR3 is made up of 17 amino acids. Germline trimming cut 4 bases from V and 4 bases from J; bases unmatched to any gene: 11.